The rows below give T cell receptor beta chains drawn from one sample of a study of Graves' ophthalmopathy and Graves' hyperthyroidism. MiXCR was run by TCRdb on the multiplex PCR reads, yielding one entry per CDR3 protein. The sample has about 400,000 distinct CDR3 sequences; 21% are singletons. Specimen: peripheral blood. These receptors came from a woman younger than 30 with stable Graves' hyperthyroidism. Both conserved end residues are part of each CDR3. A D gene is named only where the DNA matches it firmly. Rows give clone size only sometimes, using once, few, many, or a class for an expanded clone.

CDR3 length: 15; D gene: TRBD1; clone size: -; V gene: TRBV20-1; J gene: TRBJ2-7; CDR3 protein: CSAPPGQAISYEQYF; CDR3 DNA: TGCAGTGCTCCCCCGGGACAGGCGATCTCCTACGAGCAGTACTTC
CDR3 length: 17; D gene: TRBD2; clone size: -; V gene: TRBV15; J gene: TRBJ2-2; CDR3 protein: CATSRDLSGGGTGELFF; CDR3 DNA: TGTGCCACCAGCAGGGATCTTAGCGGGGGGGGAACCGGGGAGCTGTTTTTT
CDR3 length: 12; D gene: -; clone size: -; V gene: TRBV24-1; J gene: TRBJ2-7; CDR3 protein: CATSEDGVEQYF; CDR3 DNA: TGTGCCACCAGTGAGGATGGAGTGGAGCAGTACTTC
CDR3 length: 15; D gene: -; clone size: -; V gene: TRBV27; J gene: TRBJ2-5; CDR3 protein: CASSSLLWGWETQYF; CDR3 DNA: TGTGCCAGCAGTTCCCTCCTGTGGGGGTGGGAGACCCAGTACTTC
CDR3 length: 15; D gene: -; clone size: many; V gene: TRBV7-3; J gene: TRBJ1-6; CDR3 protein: CASSFHRIHNSPLHF; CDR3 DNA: TGTGCCAGCAGCTTCCACAGGATTCATAATTCACCCCTCCACTTT
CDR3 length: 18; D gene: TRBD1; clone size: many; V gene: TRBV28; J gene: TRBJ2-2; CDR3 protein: CASTFPGGTGGRSGELFF; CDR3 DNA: TGTGCCAGCACTTTTCCTGGCGGGACAGGGGGGAGGTCCGGGGAGCTGTTTTTT
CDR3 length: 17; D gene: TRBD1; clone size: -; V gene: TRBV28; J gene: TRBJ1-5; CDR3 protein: CASSPDRGLGSNQPQHF; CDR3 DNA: TGTGCCAGCAGTCCCGACAGGGGGCTGGGTAGCAATCAGCCCCAGCATTTT
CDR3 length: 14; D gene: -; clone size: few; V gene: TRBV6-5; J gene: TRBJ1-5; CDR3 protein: CASSYGRANQPQHF; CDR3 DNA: TGTGCCAGCAGTTATGGCAGGGCGAATCAGCCCCAGCATTTT
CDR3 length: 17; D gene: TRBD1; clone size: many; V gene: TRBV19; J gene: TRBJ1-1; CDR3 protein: CASRAMTGRVMNTEAFF; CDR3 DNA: TGTGCCAGTAGGGCAATGACAGGGAGGGTGATGAACACTGAAGCTTTCTTT
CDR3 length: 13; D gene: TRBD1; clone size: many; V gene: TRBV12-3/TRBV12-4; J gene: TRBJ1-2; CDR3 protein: CASSAGTEYGYTF; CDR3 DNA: TGTGCCAGCAGTGCCGGGACAGAATATGGCTACACCTTC
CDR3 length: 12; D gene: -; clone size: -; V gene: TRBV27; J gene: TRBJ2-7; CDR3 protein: CASGRQFSEQYF; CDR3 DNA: TGTGCCAGCGGCCGACAGTTCAGCGAGCAGTACTTC
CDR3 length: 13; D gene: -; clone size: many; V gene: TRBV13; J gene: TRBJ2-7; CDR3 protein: CASSPGTPGKQYF; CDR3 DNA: TGTGCCAGCAGCCCCGGCACCCCGGGGAAGCAGTACTTC
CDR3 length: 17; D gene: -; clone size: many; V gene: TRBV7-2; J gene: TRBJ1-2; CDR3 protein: CASSFAQAGRYEYGYTF; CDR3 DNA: TGTGCCAGCAGCTTCGCCCAAGCCGGGCGATACGAGTATGGCTACACCTTC
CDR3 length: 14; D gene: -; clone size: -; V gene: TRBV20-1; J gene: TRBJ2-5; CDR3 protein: CSARVAGLQETQYF; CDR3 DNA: TGCAGTGCTAGAGTGGCGGGACTTCAAGAGACCCAGTACTTC
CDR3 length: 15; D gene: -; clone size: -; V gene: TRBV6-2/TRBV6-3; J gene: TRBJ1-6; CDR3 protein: CASSWRSSYNSPLHF; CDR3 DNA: TGTGCCAGCAGTTGGCGGAGCTCCTATAATTCACCCCTCCACTTT
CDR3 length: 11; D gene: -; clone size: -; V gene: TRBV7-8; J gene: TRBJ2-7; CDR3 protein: CASTQVYEQYF; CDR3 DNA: TGTGCCAGCACCCAGGTCTACGAGCAGTACTTC
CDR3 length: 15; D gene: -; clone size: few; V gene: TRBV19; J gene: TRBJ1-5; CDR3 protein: CASSIAGASNQPQHF; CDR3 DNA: TGTGCCAGTAGTATAGCTGGCGCCAGCAATCAGCCCCAGCATTTT
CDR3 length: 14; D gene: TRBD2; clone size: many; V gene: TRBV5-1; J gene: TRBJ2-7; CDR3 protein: CASSSAGSAYEQYF; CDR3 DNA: TGCGCCAGCAGCTCAGCGGGATCCGCCTACGAGCAGTACTTC
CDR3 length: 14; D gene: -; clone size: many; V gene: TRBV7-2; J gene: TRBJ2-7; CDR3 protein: CASSLEVRAYEQYF; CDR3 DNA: TGTGCCAGCAGCTTAGAGGTCCGAGCCTACGAGCAGTACTTC
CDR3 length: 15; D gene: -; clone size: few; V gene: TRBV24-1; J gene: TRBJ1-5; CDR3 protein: CATSPRNRDFQPQHF; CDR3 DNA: TGTGCCACCAGTCCTCGGAACAGGGATTTTCAGCCCCAGCATTTT
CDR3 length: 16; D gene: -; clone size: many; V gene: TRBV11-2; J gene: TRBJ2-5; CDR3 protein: CASSLVGRIPQETQYF; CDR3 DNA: TGTGCCAGCAGCTTAGTGGGCAGGATTCCACAAGAGACCCAGTACTTC
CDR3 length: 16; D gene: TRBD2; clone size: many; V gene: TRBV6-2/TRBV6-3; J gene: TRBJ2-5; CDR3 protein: CASSYGRGGTSEPRYF; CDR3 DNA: TGTGCCAGCAGTTACGGCCGGGGGGGGACTAGTGAGCCGAGGTACTTC
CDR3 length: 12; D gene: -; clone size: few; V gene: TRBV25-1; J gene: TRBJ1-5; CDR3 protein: CASSGYNQPQHF; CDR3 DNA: TGTGCCAGCAGTGGGTACAATCAGCCCCAGCATTTT
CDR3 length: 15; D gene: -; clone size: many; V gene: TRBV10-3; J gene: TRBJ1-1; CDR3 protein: CAISESRQLNTEAFF; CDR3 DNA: TGTGCCATCAGTGAGTCGAGGCAGCTGAACACTGAAGCTTTCTTT
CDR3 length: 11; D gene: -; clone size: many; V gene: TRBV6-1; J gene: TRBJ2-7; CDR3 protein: CASSWGNEQYF; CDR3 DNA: TGTGCCAGCAGCTGGGGGAACGAGCAGTACTTC
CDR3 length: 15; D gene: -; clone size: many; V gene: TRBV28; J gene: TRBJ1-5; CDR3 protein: CASRWWGLSNQPQHF; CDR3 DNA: TGTGCCAGCAGATGGTGGGGGTTGAGCAATCAGCCCCAGCATTTT
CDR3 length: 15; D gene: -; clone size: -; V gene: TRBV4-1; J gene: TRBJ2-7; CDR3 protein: CASSRPERGVYEQYF; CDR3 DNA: TGCGCCAGCAGCCGTCCCGAACGGGGAGTCTACGAGCAGTACTTC
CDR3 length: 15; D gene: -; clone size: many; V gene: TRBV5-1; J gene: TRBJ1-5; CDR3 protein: CASSLEGRGNQPQHF; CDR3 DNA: TGCGCCAGCAGCTTGGAGGGTAGGGGCAATCAGCCCCAGCATTTT
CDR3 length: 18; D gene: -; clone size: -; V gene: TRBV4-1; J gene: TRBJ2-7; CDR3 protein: CASSQFPPPILSSYEQYF; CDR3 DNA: TGCGCCAGCAGCCAATTTCCCCCCCCGATCCTCAGCTCCTACGAGCAGTACTTC
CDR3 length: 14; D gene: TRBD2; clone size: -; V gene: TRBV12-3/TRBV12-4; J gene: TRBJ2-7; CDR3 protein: CASSYSGGAFEQYF; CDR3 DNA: TGTGCCAGCAGTTATAGCGGGGGGGCCTTCGAGCAGTACTTC
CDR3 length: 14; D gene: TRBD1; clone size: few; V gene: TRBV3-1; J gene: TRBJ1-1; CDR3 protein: CASSQAAGQAEAFF; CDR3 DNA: TGTGCCAGCAGCCAAGCGGCGGGACAGGCTGAAGCTTTCTTT
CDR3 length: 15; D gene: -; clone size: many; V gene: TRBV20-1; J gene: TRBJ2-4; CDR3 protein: CSATQTRGAKNIQYF; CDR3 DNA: TGCAGTGCTACCCAGACCCGGGGAGCCAAAAACATTCAGTACTTC
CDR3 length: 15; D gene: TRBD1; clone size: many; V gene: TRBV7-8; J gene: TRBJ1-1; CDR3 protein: CASSQLVQGPTEAFF; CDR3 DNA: TGTGCCAGCAGCCAACTCGTACAGGGGCCCACTGAAGCTTTCTTT
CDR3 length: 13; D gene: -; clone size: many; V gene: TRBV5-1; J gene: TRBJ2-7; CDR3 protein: CASSPGTLYEQYF; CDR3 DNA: TGCGCCAGCAGCCCCGGGACACTTTACGAGCAGTACTTC
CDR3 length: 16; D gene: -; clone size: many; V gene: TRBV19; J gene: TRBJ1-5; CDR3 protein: CASSIRADSSHQPQHF; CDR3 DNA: TGTGCCAGTAGTATAAGGGCGGACAGTAGCCATCAGCCCCAGCATTTT
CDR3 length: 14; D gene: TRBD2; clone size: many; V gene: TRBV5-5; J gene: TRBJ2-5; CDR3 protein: CASSLSGTQETQYF; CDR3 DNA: TGTGCCAGCAGCTTGAGCGGGACTCAAGAGACCCAGTACTTC
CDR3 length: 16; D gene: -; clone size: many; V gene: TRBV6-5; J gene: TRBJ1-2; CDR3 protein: CASRGPRDTGHYGYTF; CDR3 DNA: TGTGCCAGCAGGGGACCTAGGGACACCGGGCACTATGGCTACACCTTC
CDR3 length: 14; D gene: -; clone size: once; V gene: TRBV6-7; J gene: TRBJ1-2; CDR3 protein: CASSYSKVQPGYTF; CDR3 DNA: TGTGCCAGCAGTTACTCGAAGGTACAGCCTGGCTACACCTTC
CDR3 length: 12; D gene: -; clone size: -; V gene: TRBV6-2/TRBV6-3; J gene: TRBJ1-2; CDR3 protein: CASSYTGRGYTF; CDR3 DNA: TGTGCCAGCAGTTATACCGGTCGGGGCTACACCTTC
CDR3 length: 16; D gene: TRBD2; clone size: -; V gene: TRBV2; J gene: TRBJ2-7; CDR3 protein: CASNAPKASGRYEQYF; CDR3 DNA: TGTGCCAGCAATGCACCGAAGGCTAGCGGAAGATACGAGCAGTACTTC
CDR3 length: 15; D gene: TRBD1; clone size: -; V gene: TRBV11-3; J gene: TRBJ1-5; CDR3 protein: CASSERTGGGQPQHF; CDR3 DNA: TGTGCCAGCAGCGAACGGACAGGGGGCGGTCAGCCCCAGCATTTT
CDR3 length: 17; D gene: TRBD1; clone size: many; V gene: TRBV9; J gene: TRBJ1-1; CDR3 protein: CASSPHGTGGLNTEAFF; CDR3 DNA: TGTGCCAGCAGCCCCCACGGCACAGGGGGCTTGAACACTGAAGCTTTCTTT
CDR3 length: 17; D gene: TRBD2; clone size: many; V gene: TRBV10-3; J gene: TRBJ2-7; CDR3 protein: CAISEGTSGRGTDEQYF; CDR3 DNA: TGTGCCATCAGTGAGGGGACTAGCGGGAGGGGAACGGACGAGCAGTACTTC
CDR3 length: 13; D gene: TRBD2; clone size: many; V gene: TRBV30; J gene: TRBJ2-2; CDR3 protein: CAWGREGTGELFF; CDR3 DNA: TGTGCCTGGGGACGGGAGGGCACCGGGGAGCTGTTTTTT
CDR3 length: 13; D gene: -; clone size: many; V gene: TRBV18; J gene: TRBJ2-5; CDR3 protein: CASSPHDAETQYF; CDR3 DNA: TGTGCCAGCTCACCACATGACGCAGAGACCCAGTACTTC
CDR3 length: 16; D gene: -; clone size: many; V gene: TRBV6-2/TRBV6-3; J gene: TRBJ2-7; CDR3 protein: CASSYSYGGALDEQYF; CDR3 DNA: TGTGCCAGCAGTTACTCCTATGGGGGAGCATTGGACGAGCAGTACTTC
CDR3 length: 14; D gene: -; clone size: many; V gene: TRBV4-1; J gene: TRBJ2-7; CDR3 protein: CASSQAPGAYEQYF; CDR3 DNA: TGCGCCAGCAGCCAAGCACCAGGGGCCTACGAGCAGTACTTC
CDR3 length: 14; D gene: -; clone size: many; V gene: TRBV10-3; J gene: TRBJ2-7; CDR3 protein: CAISETPTRFEQYF; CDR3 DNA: TGTGCCATCAGTGAAACGCCCACGAGGTTCGAGCAGTACTTC
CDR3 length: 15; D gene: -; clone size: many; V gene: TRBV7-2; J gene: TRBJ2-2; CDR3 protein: CASSYLLVRAGELFF; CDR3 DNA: TGTGCCAGCAGTTACCTACTAGTTCGGGCCGGGGAGCTGTTTTTT
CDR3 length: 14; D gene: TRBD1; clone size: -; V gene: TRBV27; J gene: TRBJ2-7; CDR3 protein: CASTRGTGAYEQYF; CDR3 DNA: TGTGCCAGCACTCGTGGGACAGGGGCCTACGAGCAGTACTTC
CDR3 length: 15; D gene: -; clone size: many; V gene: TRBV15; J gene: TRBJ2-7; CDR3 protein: CATSKDRTSTYEQYF; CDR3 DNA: TGTGCCACCAGCAAGGATCGGACCTCAACCTACGAGCAGTACTTC
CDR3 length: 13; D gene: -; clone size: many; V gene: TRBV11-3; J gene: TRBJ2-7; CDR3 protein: CASSPSSGYEQYF; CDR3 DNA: TGTGCCAGCAGCCCTTCCTCGGGGTACGAGCAGTACTTC
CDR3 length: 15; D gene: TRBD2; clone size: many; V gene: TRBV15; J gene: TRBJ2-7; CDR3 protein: CATSRDKGLAGEQYF; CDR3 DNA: TGTGCCACCAGCAGAGATAAGGGACTAGCGGGTGAGCAGTACTTC
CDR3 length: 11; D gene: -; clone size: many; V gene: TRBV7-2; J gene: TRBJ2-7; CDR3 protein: CASSFESEQYF; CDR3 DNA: TGTGCCAGCAGCTTCGAGAGCGAGCAGTACTTC
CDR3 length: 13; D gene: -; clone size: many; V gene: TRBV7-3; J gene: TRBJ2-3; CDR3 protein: CASSLGHTDTQYF; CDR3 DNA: TGTGCCAGCAGCTTGGGACACACAGATACGCAGTATTTT
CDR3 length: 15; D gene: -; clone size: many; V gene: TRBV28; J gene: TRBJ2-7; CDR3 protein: CASARPVTIRYEQYF; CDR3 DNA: TGTGCCAGCGCTCGACCGGTGACAATTCGGTACGAGCAGTACTTC
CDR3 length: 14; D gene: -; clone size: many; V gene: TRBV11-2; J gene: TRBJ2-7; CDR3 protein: CASSSAIGAAEQYF; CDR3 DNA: TGTGCCAGCAGCTCGGCGATTGGGGCCGCCGAGCAGTACTTC